This T cell receptor beta chain originates from a study of T-cell memory formation after mild COVID-19. Whole-study context: There were largely donor-specific TCR clusters.

Using its own MiXCR run on the 5' RACE reads, TCRdb lists one record per CDR3 protein. The sample has approximately 560,000 distinct CDR3 sequences; 15% to 20% are singletons. V was pared by 2 bases and J by 6 bases, with 4 bases of the junction left unmatched. The germline V gene encodes CDR1 SGDLS and CDR2 YYNGEE. This CDR3 has 15 residues. General study findings and limits: Clones shrinking from day 15 to 85 showed even CD4/CD8 mixes; later expanders tilted CD4+. Nothing confirmed that second-wave clones peaking on day 37 were specific for SARS-CoV-2. Memory from before infection featured some responding clones, which suggests cross-reactive memory joined.

In regard to this clonotype: No antigen is known for it.

Sequences were obtained from PBMCs or a T cell subset sorted from them (not recorded which). The chain couples TRBV9 to TRBJ2-5; 13 bases map to TRBD2. This TCR came from an adult woman who had mild COVID-19 (a few samples of this study predate the infection). Cell type and time point are not known. CDR3 loop: CASSVGLAGDKTQYF. CDR3 nucleotide sequence: TGTGCCAGCAGCGTCGGACTAGCGGGAGATAAGACCCAGTACTTC.